This TCR beta chain derives from a study of immune evolution from preneoplasia to lung adenocarcinoma. Study summary: HLA loss of heterozygosity: 5.5% to 8.5% AIS, about 14% MIA, roughly 35% ADC, none AAH.

Clones were sequenced by immunoSEQ multiplex PCR, and TCRdb holds only the in-frame ones, with some missing. This sample has some 37,000 clones, with 60% to 75% found just once. This clone was recorded only once. Its antigen is not identified. Germline V lookup: CDR1 MGHRA, CDR2 YSYEKL. The trim removed 0 bases at V and 4 bases at J, leaving 8 bases unmatched. The CDR3 extends over 17 amino acids. Study-level results: Later-stage lesions appeared to have more T cells, more diversity, less clonality. KRAS-mutant nodules had the highest T cell clonality.

The receptor was derived from a person between 60 and 69 years old with lung adenocarcinoma. The sequenced sample was FFPE invasive lung adenocarcinoma tissue. The V and J genes are TRBV4-1 and TRBJ2-3; TRBD2 matches at 9 bases. CDR3 DNA sequence: TGCGCCAGCAGCCAAGATAGCGCGGGAGGGCCGTCAGATACGCAGTATTTT. It encodes CASSQDSAGGPSDTQYF.